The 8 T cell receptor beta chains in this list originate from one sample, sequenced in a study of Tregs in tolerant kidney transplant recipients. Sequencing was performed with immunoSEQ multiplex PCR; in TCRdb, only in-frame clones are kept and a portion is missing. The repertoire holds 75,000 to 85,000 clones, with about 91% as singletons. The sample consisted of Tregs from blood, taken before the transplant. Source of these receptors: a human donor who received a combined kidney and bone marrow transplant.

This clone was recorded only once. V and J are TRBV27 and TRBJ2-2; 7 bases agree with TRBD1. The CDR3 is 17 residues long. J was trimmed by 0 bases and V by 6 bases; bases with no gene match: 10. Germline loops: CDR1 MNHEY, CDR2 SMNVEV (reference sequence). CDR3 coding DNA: TGTGCCAGCAGACCCGTGAGACAGGGCTCGAACACCGGGGAGCTGTTTTTT. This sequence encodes CASRPVRQGSNTGELFF.

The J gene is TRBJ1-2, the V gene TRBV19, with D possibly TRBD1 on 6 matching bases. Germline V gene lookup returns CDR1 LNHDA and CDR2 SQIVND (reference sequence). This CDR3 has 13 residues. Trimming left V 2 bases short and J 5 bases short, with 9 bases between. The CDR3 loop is CASSILQGYGYTF. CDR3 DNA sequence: TGTGCCAGTAGTATATTACAGGGATATGGCTACACCTTC.

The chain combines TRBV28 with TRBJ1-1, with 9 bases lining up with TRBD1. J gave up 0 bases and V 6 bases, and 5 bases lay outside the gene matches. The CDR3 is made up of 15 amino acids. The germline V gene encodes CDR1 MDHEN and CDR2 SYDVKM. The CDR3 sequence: CASRLGQGLNTEAFF. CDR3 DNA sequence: TGTGCCAGCAGGTTGGGACAGGGACTGAACACTGAAGCTTTCTTT. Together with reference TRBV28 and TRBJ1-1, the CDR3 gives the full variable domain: DVKVTQSSRYLVKRTGEKVFLECVQDMDHENMFWYRQDPGLGLRLIYFSYDVKMKEKGDIPEGYSVSREKKERFSLILESASTNQTSMYLCASRLGQGLNTEAFFGQGTRLTVV.

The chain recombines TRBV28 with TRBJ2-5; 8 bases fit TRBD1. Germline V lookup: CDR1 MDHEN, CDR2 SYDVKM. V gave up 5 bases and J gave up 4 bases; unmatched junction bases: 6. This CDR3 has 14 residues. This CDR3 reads CASSRTTGAETQYF. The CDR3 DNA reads TGTGCCAGCAGTCGCACGACAGGGGCAGAGACCCAGTACTTC.

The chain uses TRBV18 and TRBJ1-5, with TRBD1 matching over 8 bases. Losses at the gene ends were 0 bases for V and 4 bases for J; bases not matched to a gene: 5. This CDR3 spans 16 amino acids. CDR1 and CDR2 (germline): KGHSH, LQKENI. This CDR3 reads CASSPPRQGFNQPQHF. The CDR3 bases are TGTGCCAGCTCACCACCGAGACAGGGGTTTAATCAGCCCCAGCATTTT.

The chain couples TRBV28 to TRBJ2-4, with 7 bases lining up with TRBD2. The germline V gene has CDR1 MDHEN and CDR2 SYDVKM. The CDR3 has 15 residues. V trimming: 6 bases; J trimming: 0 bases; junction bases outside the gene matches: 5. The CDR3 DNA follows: TGTGCCAGCAGCCTGAGGACTAGAGCCAAAAACATTCAGTACTTC. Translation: CASSLRTRAKNIQYF.

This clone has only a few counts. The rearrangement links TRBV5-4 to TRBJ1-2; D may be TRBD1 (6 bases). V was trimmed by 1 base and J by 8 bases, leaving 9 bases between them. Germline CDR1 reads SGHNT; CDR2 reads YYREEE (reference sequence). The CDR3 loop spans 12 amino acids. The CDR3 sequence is CASSLWGQGYTF. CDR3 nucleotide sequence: TGTGCCAGCAGCTTGTGGGGGCAAGGCTACACCTTC.

This CDR3 reads CASSVGYQETQYF. The CDR3 nucleotides are TGTGCCAGCAGCGTAGGTTACCAAGAGACCCAGTACTTC. The chain uses TRBV9 and TRBJ2-5; D is unclear. Germline assignment: CDR1 SGDLS and CDR2 YYNGEE. The V end lost 0 bases, the J end lost 0 bases, and 3 bases lay between the germline ends. The CDR3 totals 13 residues.